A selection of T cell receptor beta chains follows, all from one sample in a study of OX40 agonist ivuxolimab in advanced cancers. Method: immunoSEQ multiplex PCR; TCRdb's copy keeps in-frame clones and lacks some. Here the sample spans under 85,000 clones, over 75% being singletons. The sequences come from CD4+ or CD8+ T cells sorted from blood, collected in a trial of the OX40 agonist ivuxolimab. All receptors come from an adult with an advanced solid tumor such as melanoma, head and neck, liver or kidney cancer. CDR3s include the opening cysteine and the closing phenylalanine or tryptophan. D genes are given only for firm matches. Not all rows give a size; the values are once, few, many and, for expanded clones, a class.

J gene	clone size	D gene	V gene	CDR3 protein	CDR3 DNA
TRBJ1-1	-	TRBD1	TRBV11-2	CASRRYRGKAFF	TGTGCCAGCAGACGATACAGGGGGAAAGCTTTCTTT
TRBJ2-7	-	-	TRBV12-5	CASGLVLPKSSYEQYF	TGTGCTAGTGGTTTGGTACTTCCCAAGAGCTCCTACGAGCAGTACTTC
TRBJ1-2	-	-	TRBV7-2	CASSRGGGSDYGYTF	TGTGCCAGCAGCCGAGGCGGGGGGTCCGACTATGGCTACACCTTC
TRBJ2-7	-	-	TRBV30	CAWSGRQTYEQYF	TGTGCCTGGAGTGGTCGGCAGACCTACGAGCAGTACTTC
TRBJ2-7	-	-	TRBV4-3	CASSQDGTQFGEQYF	TGCGCCAGCAGCCAAGATGGGACGCAGTTCGGCGAGCAGTACTTC
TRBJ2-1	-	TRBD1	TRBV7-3	CASSLNRQGAINEQFF	TGTGCCAGCAGCCTAAACCGACAGGGGGCGATCAATGAGCAGTTCTTC
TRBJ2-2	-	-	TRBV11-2	CASSQHPGELFF	TGTGCCAGCAGCCAACACCCCGGGGAGCTGTTTTTT
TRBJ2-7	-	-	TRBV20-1	CSAIDTYEQYF	TGCAGTGCTATTGACACCTACGAGCAGTACTTC
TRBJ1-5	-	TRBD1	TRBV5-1	CASSFTGVGSNQPQHF	TGCGCCAGCAGCTTCACAGGGGTTGGGAGCAATCAGCCCCAGCATTTT
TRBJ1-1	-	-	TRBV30	CAWSRRSEAFF	TGTGCCTGGAGTCGGAGGTCTGAAGCTTTCTTT
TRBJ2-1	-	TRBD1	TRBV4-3	CASSQDLRGPYNEQFF	TGCGCCAGCAGCCAAGATCTCAGGGGGCCCTACAATGAGCAGTTCTTC
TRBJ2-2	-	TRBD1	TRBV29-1	CSVVIWEQGAIATGELFF	TGCAGCGTTGTGATCTGGGAACAGGGGGCAATAGCGACCGGGGAGCTGTTTTTT
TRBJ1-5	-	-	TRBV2	CASSENRGSNQPQHF	TGTGCCAGCAGTGAAAATAGGGGTAGCAATCAGCCCCAGCATTTT
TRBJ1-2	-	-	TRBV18	CASSPPEQPNYGYTF	TGTGCCAGCTCACCACCCGAACAGCCGAACTATGGCTACACCTTC
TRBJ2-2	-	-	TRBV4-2	CASSQEPRGAGELFF	TGTGCCAGCAGCCAAGAACCGCGCGGCGCCGGGGAGCTGTTTTTT
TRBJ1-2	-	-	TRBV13	CASSLAGAGVGYTF	TGTGCCAGCAGCTTAGCTGGGGCAGGGGTCGGCTACACCTTC
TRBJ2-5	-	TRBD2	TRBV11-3	CASSLAQGLAGGQETQYF	TGTGCCAGCAGCTTAGCCCAGGGACTAGCGGGAGGTCAAGAGACCCAGTACTTC
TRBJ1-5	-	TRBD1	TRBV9	CASSPQGVPFQPQHF	TGTGCCAGCAGCCCACAGGGGGTCCCGTTTCAGCCCCAGCATTTT
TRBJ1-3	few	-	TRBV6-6	CASSSDSSGNTIYF	TGTGCCAGCAGTTCGGACAGCTCTGGAAACACCATATATTTT
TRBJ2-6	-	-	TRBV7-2	CASSSGQPGSGANVLTF	TGTGCCAGCAGCTCCGGACAGCCGGGCTCTGGGGCCAACGTCCTGACTTTC
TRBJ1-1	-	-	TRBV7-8	CASSLMAGLNTEAFF	TGTGCCAGCAGCTTAATGGCAGGGCTGAACACTGAAGCTTTCTTT
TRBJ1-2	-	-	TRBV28	CASREEGGYTF	TGTGCCAGCAGGGAAGAGGGTGGCTACACCTTC
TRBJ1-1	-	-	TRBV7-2	CASSRTRDGGTEAFF	TGTGCCAGCAGCCGGACGCGCGACGGGGGAACTGAAGCTTTCTTT
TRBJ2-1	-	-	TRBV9	CASSGLITPERRSSYNEQFF	TGTGCCAGCAGCGGCCTCATCACCCCGGAGCGGAGGAGCTCCTACAATGAGCAGTTCTTC
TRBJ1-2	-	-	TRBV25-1	CASSKTNNYDYTF	TGTGCCAGCAGTAAAACCAATAACTATGACTACACCTTC
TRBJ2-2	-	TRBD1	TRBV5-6	CASSLGDRGTGELFF	TGTGCCAGCAGCTTGGGGGACAGGGGAACCGGGGAGCTGTTTTTT
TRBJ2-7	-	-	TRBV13	CASSSTGNYEQYF	TGTGCCAGCAGCTCTACAGGGAACTACGAGCAGTACTTC
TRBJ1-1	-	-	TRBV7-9	CASSSFIGGTEAFF	TGTGCCAGCAGCTCCTTCATCGGGGGGACTGAAGCTTTCTTT
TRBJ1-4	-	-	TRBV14	CASSLPSRDLRKHEKLFF	TGTGCCAGCAGCCTGCCGTCCCGGGACCTCAGGAAACATGAAAAACTGTTTTTT
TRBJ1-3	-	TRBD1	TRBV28	CASSTGQGSGNTIYF	TGTGCCAGCAGCACCGGACAGGGGTCTGGAAACACCATATATTTT
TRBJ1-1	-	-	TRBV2	CASSVEAGKDTEAFF	TGTGCCAGCAGTGTAGAGGCAGGGAAGGACACTGAAGCTTTCTTT
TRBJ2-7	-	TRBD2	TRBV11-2	CASAPNSGTREQYF	TGTGCCAGCGCACCGAATAGCGGGACACGGGAGCAGTACTTC
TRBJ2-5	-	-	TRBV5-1	CASRGAQETQYF	TGCGCCAGCCGGGGTGCCCAAGAGACCCAGTACTTC
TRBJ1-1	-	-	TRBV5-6	CASSWGRNTEAFF	TGTGCCAGCAGCTGGGGGAGGAACACTGAAGCTTTCTTT
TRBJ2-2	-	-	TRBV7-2	CASRKVGAGELFF	TGTGCCAGCAGGAAAGTCGGCGCCGGGGAGCTGTTTTTT
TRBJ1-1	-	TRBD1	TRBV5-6	CASSSDRGFGTEAFF	TGTGCCAGCAGCTCTGACAGGGGGTTTGGAACTGAAGCTTTCTTT
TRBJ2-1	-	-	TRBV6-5	CASSHGGQLYNEQFF	TGTGCCAGCAGCCACGGGGGACAGCTATACAATGAGCAGTTCTTC
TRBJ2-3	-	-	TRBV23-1	CASSHPVHFRPDTQYF	TGCGCCAGCAGTCATCCGGTCCATTTCCGTCCAGATACGCAGTATTTT
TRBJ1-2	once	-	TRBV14	CASSPGVGYTF	TGTGCCAGCAGCCCGGGGGTTGGCTACACCTTC
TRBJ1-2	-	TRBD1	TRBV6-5	CASNTGTGGVGYTF	TGTGCCAGCAACACCGGGACAGGGGGAGTTGGCTACACCTTC
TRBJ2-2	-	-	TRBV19	CASLRFNTGELFF	TGTGCCAGTCTCCGGTTCAACACCGGGGAGCTGTTTTTT
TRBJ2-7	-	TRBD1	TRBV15	CATSSQTGGMYEQYF	TGTGCCACCAGCAGTCAGACAGGGGGCATGTACGAGCAGTACTTC
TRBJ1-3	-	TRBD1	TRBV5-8	CASSLSGGLNTIYF	TGTGCCAGCAGCTTGTCAGGGGGACTCAACACCATATATTTT
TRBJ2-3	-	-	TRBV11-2	CASSFVQGWSTDTQYF	TGTGCCAGCAGCTTCGTACAGGGCTGGAGCACAGATACGCAGTATTTT